This note documents a single T cell receptor beta chain sequence. Its specificity is unknown. The use of a sample-barcoded 5' primer and a J-beta primer mix characterized a second PCR of roughly 6 to 11 cycles. TCRdb redid the calling of the 5' RACE reads with MiXCR, one entry per CDR3 protein. The table records more than 600,000 distinct CDR3 sequences, 25% of them present only once. Germline-derived CDR1 and CDR2 are MNHEY and SVGEGT. The CDR3 totals 13 residues. Trimming pared 5 bases from V and 3 bases from J, leaving 8 bases between. Donor samples were obtained from healthy Caucasian individuals from Russia, aged about 6 to 90. The authors isolated at least 7 million PBMCs per sample. This sample is part of a study of blood T cells in healthy people across ages. Study-level results: The study regarded diversity estimates from one million T cells as underestimates.

These data were likewise used in another study, on T cells of mothers and their children. From that paper: Related mother-child pairs shared marginally more repertoire than unrelated pairs, though not significantly.

The origin of this receptor is a boy between 5 and 17 years old in good health. The chain combines TRBV6-2 or TRBV6-3 with TRBJ1-5; D gene unclear. Sequences were obtained from blood. The CDR3 is CASSPGHNQPQHF. Here the CDR3 DNA reads TGTGCCAGCAGTCCAGGCCACAATCAGCCCCAGCATTTT.